Listed here are 12 T cell receptor beta chains from one sample, sequenced in a study of T cell responses to AZD1222 COVID-19 vaccine. Clones were read by immunoSEQ multiplex PCR, and TCRdb kept only the in-frame ones, dropping some. Of around 180,000 clones listed, approximately 87% are singletons. The material sequenced was peripheral blood, taken on day 0 of MenACWY control vaccination. These receptors were collected from an adult in good health.

J is TRBJ1-2 and V is TRBV7-2; D possibly corresponds to TRBD1 (6 bases). V lost 1 base and J lost 4, with 16 bases in between. Germline CDR1 reads SGHTA; CDR2 reads FQGNSA. This CDR3 has 16 amino acids. The CDR3 coding sequence is TGTGCCAGCAGCTTAGGGCGGACACAGGGTATCTATGGCTACACCTTC. The encoded protein is CASSLGRTQGIYGYTF.

The chain is built from TRBV14 and TRBJ2-1; unclear D gene. The CDR3 has 12 residues. Germline V gene data show CDR1 as SGHDN and CDR2 as FVKESK. The ends were cut back, 1 base at V and 10 bases at J, with 8 bases in the middle. The CDR3 loop reads CASSQVGTEQFF. In DNA, the CDR3 is TGTGCCAGCAGCCAAGTGGGCACGGAGCAGTTCTTC.

This clone was seen once. The chain carries TRBV28 and TRBJ1-2; D is uncertain. CDR1 MDHEN and CDR2 SYDVKM come from the germline V gene. Between the trimmed V and J ends, which lost 2 bases and 8 bases, there was a span of 9 bases. The CDR3 loop spans 12 amino acids. CDR3 bases: TGTGCCAGCAGTTTACTCCCGGGCGGCTACACCTTC. Its protein is CASSLLPGGYTF.

The genes are TRBV23-1 and TRBJ2-7; possible D gene TRBD1, 7 bases. Being an ORF, TRBV23-1 has a function that is uncertain. Trimming took 8 bases from V and 4 from J, leaving 18 bases between them. CDR3 length: 14 residues. In nucleotides, the CDR3 is TGCGCCAGCGTGCGAGTGGCAGGGGGGTACGAGCAGTACTTC. This sequence encodes CASVRVAGGYEQYF.

The V gene is TRBV28, the J gene TRBJ1-2, with no clear D. The length of the CDR3 is 11 residues. Germline-derived CDR1 and CDR2 are MDHEN and SYDVKM. V shed 5 bases and J shed 8 bases, with 9 bases lying between them. CDR3 sequence reads: CASSPYEGYTF. For the CDR3, the DNA is TGTGCCAGCAGTCCGTATGAAGGCTACACCTTC.

This clone was observed once. CDR3: CASSFRGGFVSGNTIYF. CDR3 sequence (DNA): TGTGCCAGCAGCTTCCGGGGGGGTTTTGTCTCTGGAAACACCATATATTTT. This chain uses TRBV11-2 with TRBJ1-3; possible D gene TRBD1, 5 bases. Germline assignment: CDR1 SGHAT and CDR2 FQNNGV. The CDR3 has 17 residues. The V end was cut by 3 bases, the J end by 0 bases, with 15 bases between.

V usage is TRBV7-6 and J usage is TRBJ1-3; D perhaps matches TRBD1 (5 bases). CDR3 length: 16 residues. Germline assignment: CDR1 SGHVS and CDR2 FNYEAQ. Trimming pared 0 bases from V and 0 bases from J, leaving 9 bases between. As DNA, the CDR3 is TGTGCCAGCAGCTTAGCAGGGACCGACTCTGGAAACACCATATATTTT. Protein sequence: CASSLAGTDSGNTIYF. Together with reference TRBV7-6 and TRBJ1-3, the CDR3 gives the full variable domain: GAGVSQSPRYKVTKRGQDVALRCDPISGHVSLYWYRQALGQGPEFLTYFNYEAQQDKSGLPNDRFSAERPEGSISTLTIQRTEQRDSAMYRCASSLAGTDSGNTIYFGEGSWLTVV.

The rearrangement uses TRBV27 and TRBJ1-2; D remains unclear. Trimming took 4 bases from V and 7 from J, leaving 13 bases between them. Germline V gene sequence: CDR1 MNHEY, CDR2 SMNVEV (reference sequence). The CDR3 loop spans 13 amino acids. The CDR3: CASSSGPGGGYTF. The CDR3 region has the DNA TGTGCCAGCAGTTCGGGTCCTGGCGGTGGCTACACCTTC.

The genes are TRBV2 and TRBJ1-1, with a tentative D call TRBD1 (5 bases). Germline CDR1 reads SNHLY; CDR2 reads FYNNEI. The CDR3 sequence is 11 residues long. V gave up 8 bases and J gave up 7 bases, with 11 bases separating them. The DNA of the CDR3 is TGTGCCAGCTGGGCAGGGTTTGAAGCTTTCTTT. Encoded protein: CASWAGFEAFF. The full variable domain, with the rest looked up from reference TRBV2 and TRBJ1-1, is EPEVTQTPSHQVTQMGQEVILRCVPISNHLYFYWYRQILGQKVEFLVSFYNNEISEKSEIFDDQFSVERPDGSNFTLKIRSTKLEDSAMYFCASWAGFEAFFGQGTRLTVV.

The V gene is TRBV10-2, the J gene TRBJ2-1; D may be TRBD2 (6 bases). There are 16 residues in the CDR3. Trimming stripped 5 bases from V and 6 bases from J, with 20 bases between. CDR1 and CDR2 (germline): WSHSY, SAAADI. The CDR3 DNA reads as TGCGCCAGCAGTTCCGGACGGGCCGGGGGTCTCAATGAGCAGTTCTTC. Protein product: CASSSGRAGGLNEQFF.

This chain joins TRBV19 and TRBJ2-3; 8 nucleotides line up with TRBD2. This CDR3 contains 14 residues. The V segment lost 5 bases and the J segment 3 bases; nucleotides outside the gene matches: 4. Germline CDR1 LNHDA, CDR2 SQIVND (reference sequence). CDR3 in amino acids: CASSSGLETDTQYF. In DNA, the CDR3 is TGTGCCAGTAGTTCGGGACTAGAGACAGATACGCAGTATTTT.

The rearrangement links TRBV5-1 to TRBJ2-2, with D uncertain. V was cut by 1 base and J by 5 bases, with 9 bases left in between. The CDR3 is made up of 14 amino acids. CDR1 and CDR2 from the germline V gene are SGHRS and YFSETQ. The CDR3 region is CASSLTTPTGELFF. CDR3 DNA sequence: TGCGCCAGCAGCTTGACGACGCCGACCGGGGAGCTGTTTTTT.